The rows below give T cell receptor beta chains drawn from one sample of a study of regulatory T cells in long-lasting Graves disease. TCRdb independently ran MiXCR on the multiplex PCR reads; one entry per CDR3 protein. This sample yields about 430,000 distinct CDR3 sequences, of which 15% are seen a single time; about 7.6% belongs to the top ten. These data also formed part of another study, on T cells in Graves' hyperthyroidism and ophthalmopathy.

This specimen consisted of peripheral blood mononuclear cells (PBMCs), obtained at new diagnosis, from a patient treated with antithyroid drugs. The receptors shown here come from a woman aged 40 to 50 with Graves disease. The CDR3 runs from the conserved cysteine through the conserved F or W. A D gene is named only where the DNA matches it firmly. The size of a clone is reported for some rows only, either as once, few or many, or as a class for expanded clones.

j_call,v_call,d_call,cdr3_length,clone_size,cdr3_aa,cdr3_nt
TRBJ2-5,TRBV7-9,-,13,many,CASNIPGLETQYF,TGTGCCAGCAACATCCCGGGGTTGGAGACCCAGTACTTC
TRBJ1-2,TRBV9,TRBD1,16,many,CASSANDGTGGYGYTF,TGTGCCAGCAGCGCCAACGACGGGACAGGGGGTTATGGCTACACCTTC
TRBJ2-7,TRBV5-4,-,15,few,CASSPEQAPWGEQYF,TGTGCCAGCAGCCCGGAGCAGGCGCCCTGGGGCGAGCAGTACTTC
TRBJ2-5,TRBV27,-,14,many,CASSFIGAQETQYF,TGTGCCAGCAGTTTCATCGGGGCGCAAGAGACCCAGTACTTC
TRBJ2-1,TRBV7-3,-,13,many,CASSLGSGNEQFF,TGTGCCAGCAGCTTAGGCTCAGGGAATGAGCAGTTCTTC
TRBJ1-4,TRBV30,-,12,many,CAWSRANEKLFF,TGTGCCTGGAGTCGGGCTAATGAAAAACTGTTTTTT
TRBJ2-5,TRBV6-5,TRBD2,19,many,CASSYGTSGSRAYQETQYF,TGTGCCAGCAGTTACGGGACTAGCGGGAGCCGGGCTTACCAAGAGACCCAGTACTTC
TRBJ2-1,TRBV20-1,TRBD2,16,many,CSARAGLAGPGDEQFF,TGCAGTGCTAGAGCGGGACTAGCGGGCCCCGGGGATGAGCAGTTCTTC
TRBJ2-1,TRBV11-2,-,15,many,CASSSRHNWGNEQFF,TGTGCCAGCAGCTCAAGACACAACTGGGGCAATGAGCAGTTCTTC
TRBJ2-3,TRBV11-3,-,12,many,CASSLDFNTQYF,TGTGCCAGCAGCTTAGATTTCAATACGCAGTATTTT
TRBJ1-1,TRBV27,-,12,-,CASGLSGVAAFF,TGTGCCAGCGGTTTATCGGGGGTTGCAGCTTTCTTT
TRBJ1-1,TRBV12-3/TRBV12-4,-,11,many,CASRHNTEAFF,TGTGCCAGCAGGCACAACACTGAAGCTTTCTTT
TRBJ2-6,TRBV5-1,-,14,few,CASNGFSGANVLTF,TGCGCCAGCAATGGTTTCTCTGGGGCCAACGTCCTGACTTTC
TRBJ2-7,TRBV27,-,15,many,CASSLSSGPSYEQYF,TGTGCCAGCAGTTTATCTAGCGGCCCCTCCTACGAGCAGTACTTC
TRBJ2-7,TRBV28,-,14,many,CASSFGAGTYEQYF,TGTGCCAGCAGTTTCGGGGCAGGGACATACGAGCAGTACTTC
TRBJ1-1,TRBV18,-,16,-,CVSSPPVDRSPDEAFF,TGTGTCAGCTCACCACCGGTGGACAGATCCCCTGATGAAGCTTTCTTT
TRBJ1-1,TRBV6-1,-,14,-,CASSLKGLSAEAFF,TGTGCCAGCAGCCTTAAGGGACTGTCGGCTGAAGCTTTCTTT
TRBJ2-7,TRBV7-3,TRBD1,11,many,CASSIPGQSHF,TGTGCCAGCAGCATTCCGGGACAGAGCCACTTC
TRBJ1-1,TRBV14,-,11,many,CASSQGPGAFF,TGTGCCAGCAGCCAGGGGCCTGGAGCTTTCTTT
TRBJ2-7,TRBV4-1,TRBD1,16,-,CASSHSSGTDSYEQYF,TGCGCCAGCAGCCATAGTTCCGGGACAGACTCCTACGAGCAGTACTTC